This TCR beta chain was sequenced for a study of blood T cell repertoires in COVID-19. Study summary: Sites in the United States, Italy and Spain provided acute and convalescent COVID-19 samples. Sources were T cells, B-cell-depleted T cells, or PBMCs; the material itself was cDNA or gDNA.

Seattle-derived patients entered the study during active infection and were followed longitudinally. The CDR3 covers 12 residues. Losses at the gene ends were 5 bases for V and 6 bases for J; bases not matched to a gene: 2. CDR1 is SEHNR, CDR2 FQNEAQ, per germline (reference sequence). Source study methods: Amplification of reference gene primers was used by the study to estimate nucleated cell counts. Measured with immunoSEQ multiplex PCR; TCRdb has only the in-frame clones, and not every one. V and J calls and clone size are those listed in that table; D and trimming were worked out from the DNA. This sample has roughly 280,000 clones, with around 86% found just once.

This sequence originates from a woman aged 60 to 75 with COVID-19, enrolled during active disease. This chain joins TRBV7-9 and TRBJ1-2; 8 bases map to TRBD1. The source material was peripheral blood. The CDR3 loop is CASSETGDGYTF. As DNA, the CDR3 is TGTGCCAGCAGCGAGACAGGGGATGGCTACACCTTC. The whole variable domain, filled in from reference TRBV7-9 and TRBJ1-2, reads DTGVSQNPRHKITKRGQNVTFRCDPISEHNRLYWYRQTLGQGPEFLTYFQNEAQLEKSRLLSDRFSAERPKGSFSTLEIQRTEQGDSAMYLCASSETGDGYTFGSGTRLTVV.